This T cell receptor beta chain was sequenced in a study of cytomegalovirus exposure and HLA in healthy donors. General study points: The authors judged a highly shared variant cluster likely a sequencing artifact. The authors later found HLA-associated TCR beta chains more clonally expanded than equally common others. CMV serostatus was the sole immune exposure data available.

Note on this clone: Its target is unknown.

This PCR relied on a set of 60 Vbeta primers and 13 Jbeta primers. Sequencing was performed with immunoSEQ multiplex PCR; in TCRdb, only in-frame clones are kept and a portion is missing. This table has 100,000 to 150,000 clones, roughly 74% appearing once. The CDR3 runs to 16 residues. Per the germline V gene, CDR1 is SEHNR and CDR2 is FQNEAQ (reference sequence). The V gene end was trimmed by 7 bases and the J gene end by 6 bases; junction bases not matched to a gene: 15. Despite likely unrecorded immune exposures, the donors were nominally healthy at the time of sampling. The chain recombines TRBV7-9 with TRBJ1-2; 9 nucleotides agree with TRBD1. The source is a woman in her 50s in good health and CMV-seropositive. Sequencing input: PBMCs. Here the CDR3 reads CASTAGTGSARDGYTF. For the CDR3, the DNA is TGTGCCAGCACGGCCGGGACAGGGAGTGCCCGGGATGGCTACACCTTC. Together with reference TRBV7-9 and TRBJ1-2, the CDR3 gives the full variable domain: DTGVSQNPRHKITKRGQNVTFRCDPISEHNRLYWYRQTLGQGPEFLTYFQNEAQLEKSRLLSDRFSAERPKGSFSTLEIQRTEQGDSAMYLCASTAGTGSARDGYTFGSGTRLTVV.